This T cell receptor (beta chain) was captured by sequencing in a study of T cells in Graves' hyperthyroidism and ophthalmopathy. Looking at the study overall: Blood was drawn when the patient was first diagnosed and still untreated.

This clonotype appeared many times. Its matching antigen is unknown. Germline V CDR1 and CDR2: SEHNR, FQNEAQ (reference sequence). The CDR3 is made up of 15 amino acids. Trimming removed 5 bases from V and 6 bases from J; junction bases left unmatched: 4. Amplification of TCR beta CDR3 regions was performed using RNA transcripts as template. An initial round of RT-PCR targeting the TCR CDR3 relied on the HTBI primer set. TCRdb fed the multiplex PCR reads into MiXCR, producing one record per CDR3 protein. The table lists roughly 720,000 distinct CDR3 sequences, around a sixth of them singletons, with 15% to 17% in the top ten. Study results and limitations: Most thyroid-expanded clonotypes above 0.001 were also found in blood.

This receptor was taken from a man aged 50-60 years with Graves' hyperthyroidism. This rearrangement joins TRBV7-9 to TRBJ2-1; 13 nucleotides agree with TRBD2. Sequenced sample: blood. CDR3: CASSLGTSGANEQFF. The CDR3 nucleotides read TGTGCCAGCAGCCTCGGGACTAGCGGGGCCAATGAGCAGTTCTTC.